Presented here are 32 T cell receptor beta chains from one specimen sequenced in a study of shared clonotypes between healthy human individuals. The table came from immunoSEQ multiplex PCR; TCRdb's copy has only in-frame clones and leaves some out. Seen here are roughly 2,000,000 clones, just over 90% observed once, and the top ten hold less than 2%. Naive CD8 cells were CD45RO-negative, positively selected for CCR7, excluding terminally differentiated effector memory CD45RA+ cells. The sample comprised naive CD8+ T cells from PBMCs. These receptors came from a man between 18 and 35 years old in good health. Some clones in this sample may be carry-over from other donors' samples.

This chain joins TRBV11-2 and TRBJ2-5; 7 positions match TRBD1. The CDR3 spans 14 residues. Per germline, CDR1 SGHAT and CDR2 FQNNGV. The V gene end was trimmed by 0 bases and the J gene end by 5 bases; junction bases not matched to a gene: 3. DNA of the CDR3: TGTGCCAGCAGCTTAGAGTCAGGGGGTGAGACCCAGTACTTC. Translated: CASSLESGGETQYF.

The chain links TRBV19 to TRBJ2-4; D is perhaps TRBD1 (6 bases). Deletions cut 7 bases from V and 0 bases from J, with 16 bases between. Germline V CDR1 and CDR2: LNHDA, SQIVND (reference sequence). The CDR3 runs 16 residues. CDR3: CASTPRDTIAKNIQYF. Here the CDR3 DNA reads TGTGCCAGTACCCCCCGGGACACAATAGCCAAAAACATTCAGTACTTC.

The rearrangement uses TRBV11-3 and TRBJ2-2, with 12 bases identical to TRBD2. The junction had 0 bases not matched to a gene; V was cut back by 5 bases and J by 5 bases. The CDR3 runs to 14 residues. From germline, CDR1 is SGHNT and CDR2 YENEEA. CDR3 sequence reads: CASSGLAGTGELFF. The DNA of the CDR3 is TGTGCCAGCAGCGGACTAGCGGGGACCGGGGAGCTGTTTTTT.

The chain carries TRBV2 and TRBJ2-5; TRBD1 might be the D (5 bases). The CDR3 is 14 residues long. Germline assignment: CDR1 SNHLY and CDR2 FYNNEI. The ends were cut back, 2 bases at V and 5 bases at J, with 12 bases in the middle. The CDR3 loop is CASSEQPQVETQYF. CDR3 bases: TGTGCCAGCAGTGAACAGCCACAGGTTGAGACCCAGTACTTC.

This chain links TRBV19 with TRBJ2-1; 11 bases map to TRBD2. Per germline, CDR1 LNHDA and CDR2 SQIVND (reference sequence). V dropped 5 bases and J dropped 2; count of bases not matched to a gene: 8. This CDR3 is 17 amino acids long. In DNA, the CDR3 is TGTGCCAGTAGTGCACCACTAGCGGGAGTAGCCTACAATGAGCAGTTCTTC. It encodes CASSAPLAGVAYNEQFF.

This clone was seen just once. This sequence joins TRBV14 and TRBJ2-1, with 13 nucleotides matching TRBD2. The CDR3 extends over 17 amino acids. The germline V gene encodes CDR1 SGHDN and CDR2 FVKESK. V gave up 3 bases and J gave up 5 bases; unmatched junction bases: 7. The CDR3 sequence: CASSHLGLAGVDNEQFF. As DNA, the CDR3 is TGTGCCAGCAGCCACCTTGGACTAGCGGGAGTCGACAATGAGCAGTTCTTC.

The V call is TRBV13, the J call TRBJ2-7; 12 positions match TRBD2. V was pared by 5 bases and J by 3 bases, with 8 bases of the junction left unmatched. Germline V gives CDR1 PRHDT, CDR2 FYEKMQ (reference sequence). This CDR3 contains 16 residues. The CDR3 DNA reads as TGTGCCAGCAGCGCCACCGGGACTAGCGGGTTCTACGAGCAGTACTTC. Its translation: CASSATGTSGFYEQYF.

The chain carries TRBV11-2 and TRBJ2-7; 11 bases line up with TRBD2. Germline lookup yields CDR1 SGHAT and CDR2 FQNNGV. The CDR3 extends over 15 amino acids. V gave up 0 bases and J gave up 6 bases; unmatched junction bases: 4. CDR3 amino acids: CASSLELAGVSEQYF. CDR3 bases: TGTGCCAGCAGCTTAGAACTAGCGGGAGTCAGCGAGCAGTACTTC.

This clone was detected once. The V and J genes are TRBV7-6 and TRBJ1-4; no clear D gene. V was shortened by 5 bases and J by 5 bases, with 9 bases between the two germline ends. This CDR3 is built from 13 residues. Germline V gene sequence: CDR1 SGHVS, CDR2 FNYEAQ. This CDR3 reads CASSAYRNEKLFF. CDR3 DNA sequence: TGTGCCAGCAGCGCCTATCGGAATGAAAAACTGTTTTTT. The entire variable domain, with the rest obtained from reference TRBV7-6 and TRBJ1-4, is as follows: GAGVSQSPRYKVTKRGQDVALRCDPISGHVSLYWYRQALGQGPEFLTYFNYEAQQDKSGLPNDRFSAERPEGSISTLTIQRTEQRDSAMYRCASSAYRNEKLFFGSGTQLSVL.

In regard to this clone: One end of the junction is discordant with germline, which a read error may explain. The V and J genes are TRBV4-1 and TRBJ2-1, with 11 bases fitting TRBD2. This CDR3 region has 17 residues. Germline V gene sequence: CDR1 MGHRA, CDR2 YSYEKL. CDR3 coding DNA: TGCGCCAGCAGCCACCCAGGGACTAGCGGTTCCTCCAATGAGCAGTTCTTC. This encodes CASSHPGTSGSSNEQFF.

The gene calls are TRBV5-4 and TRBJ1-2; the D is unclear. CDR3 length: 13 residues. Germline V lookup: CDR1 SGHNT, CDR2 YYREEE (reference sequence). V was clipped by 0 bases and J by 8 bases, with 11 bases between them. The CDR3, as DNA: TGTGCCAGCAGCTTGGATCCGGGAGGGGGCTACACCTTC. Translation: CASSLDPGGGYTF. Combining the CDR3 with reference TRBV5-4 and TRBJ1-2 gives the whole variable domain ETGVTQSPTHLIKTRGQQVTLRCSSQSGHNTVSWYQQALGQGPQFIFQYYREEENGRGNFPPRFSGLQFPNYSSELNVNALELDDSALYLCASSLDPGGGYTFGSGTRLTVV.

The chain is built from TRBV4-1 and TRBJ1-1; D is unclear. CDR1 and CDR2 from the germline V gene are MGHRA and YSYEKL. This CDR3 has 13 amino acids. V was pared by 4 bases and J by 5 bases, with 11 bases between. CDR3 coding DNA: TGCGCCAGCAGCCGCCTGGGGAAAACTGAAGCTTTCTTT. Translating gives CASSRLGKTEAFF.

This sequence joins TRBV28 and TRBJ2-3; unclear D gene. The CDR3 covers 14 residues. V lost 3 bases to trimming and J lost 6 bases, with 13 bases between them. Germline CDR1 and CDR2: MDHEN and SYDVKM. CDR3 nucleotide sequence: TGTGCCAGCAGTTTGGGCACTGCCGAGGATACGCAGTATTTT. Translating gives CASSLGTAEDTQYF.

This chain uses TRBV7-9 with TRBJ2-7; D may be TRBD1 (6 bases). Germline V lookup: CDR1 SEHNR, CDR2 FQNEAQ (reference sequence). The V and J ends lost 5 bases and 2 bases respectively, with 10 bases between them. The CDR3 is made up of 13 amino acids. The CDR3 coding sequence is TGTGCCAGCAGCATGGACAGTCCCTACGAGCAGTACTTC. Its translation is CASSMDSPYEQYF.

CDR3 region: CASGKGRAGYLGYTF. Here the CDR3 DNA reads TGTGCCAGCGGAAAGGGGAGGGCTGGCTATCTAGGCTACACCTTC. The rearrangement links TRBV6-1 to TRBJ1-2; D might be TRBD1 (5 bases). The germline V and J ends were trimmed by 8 bases and 8 bases, with 24 bases remaining between them. This CDR3 has 15 residues. Germline loops: CDR1 MNHNS, CDR2 SASEGT.

CDR3 coding DNA: TGTGCCAGCAGCGGACACGGGACTAGCGGGATCCGCACAGATACGCAGTATTTT. It specifies CASSGHGTSGIRTDTQYF. This sequence joins TRBV9 and TRBJ2-3; TRBD2 matches at 13 bases. Germline values: CDR1 SGDLS, CDR2 YYNGEE. This CDR3 has 18 residues. The V and J ends lost 3 bases and 1 base, in that order; junction bases with no gene match: 8.

The chain recombines TRBV28 with TRBJ1-6, with 7 bases identical to TRBD1. The CDR3 spans 15 residues. Losses at the gene ends were 1 base for V and 10 bases for J; bases not matched to a gene: 7. Germline lookup yields CDR1 MDHEN and CDR2 SYDVKM. This chain's CDR3 is CASSLLVGQVSPLHF. CDR3 DNA sequence: TGTGCCAGCAGTTTATTAGTAGGACAGGTCTCACCCCTCCACTTT.

The gene calls are TRBV28 and TRBJ2-2, with D hard to call. Germline CDR1 and CDR2: MDHEN and SYDVKM. Trimming left V 0 bases short and J 0 bases short, with 5 bases between. The CDR3 loop spans 15 amino acids. The CDR3 region has the DNA TGTGCCAGCAGTTTATGGAGGACGAACACCGGGGAGCTGTTTTTT. Translating it yields CASSLWRTNTGELFF.

This clone appeared a single time. The sample holds other DNA sequences that translate to the same CDR3. The rearrangement uses TRBV5-4 and TRBJ2-1; D may be TRBD1 (5 bases). V dropped 0 bases and J dropped 4 bases, with 5 bases sitting between them. The germline V gene encodes CDR1 SGHNT and CDR2 YYREEE (reference sequence). This CDR3 region has 13 residues. This CDR3 is CASSLGTYNEQFF. The CDR3 coding sequence is TGTGCCAGCAGCTTGGGGACATACAATGAGCAGTTCTTC.

The chain is built from TRBV15 and TRBJ2-2; TRBD2 aligns across 7 bases. The junction had 4 bases not matched to a gene; V was cut back by 5 bases and J by 4 bases. This CDR3 has 14 amino acids. Germline CDR1 is LNHNV and CDR2 is YYDKDF (reference sequence). The CDR3 nucleotides are TGTGCCACCAGCTTTCTAGCGGCCACCGGGGAGCTGTTTTTT. Its translation is CATSFLAATGELFF.

The V gene is TRBV7-8, the J gene TRBJ2-5, with D possibly matching TRBD2 (6 bases). V lost 5 bases, J lost 2 bases, and 12 bases lay in between. Germline V lookup: CDR1 SGHVS, CDR2 FQNEAQ. The CDR3 is made up of 14 amino acids. The CDR3 coding sequence is TGTGCCAGCAGCCGCTCGCGGGATCAAGAGACCCAGTACTTC. Translated, it gives CASSRSRDQETQYF.

About this clone: Germline is not matched at one junction end, which may reflect a read error. V usage is TRBV9 and J usage is TRBJ2-3; TRBD2 matches at 9 bases. This CDR3 region has 15 residues. The germline V gene has CDR1 SGDLS and CDR2 YYNGEE. The CDR3 DNA reads TGTGCCAGCAGCGTAGCAGCGGGAGGCACATATACGCAGTATTTT. Encoded protein: CASSVAAGGTYTQYF.

V usage is TRBV29-1 and J usage is TRBJ1-2; D is uncertain. Germline lookup yields CDR1 SQVTM and CDR2 ANQGSEA. This CDR3 has 18 amino acids. Trimming removed 6 bases from V and 3 bases from J, with 29 bases in between. This chain's CDR3 is CSVLGLGKGWGGDYGYTF. The CDR3 nucleotides read TGCAGCGTACTTGGGCTAGGGAAAGGGTGGGGAGGAGACTATGGCTACACCTTC.

The chain carries TRBV7-9 and TRBJ1-2; possible D gene TRBD1, 5 bases. CDR1 and CDR2 from the germline V gene are SEHNR and FQNEAQ (reference sequence). The CDR3 has 15 amino acids. V dropped 5 bases and J dropped 4 bases, with 17 bases sitting between them. CDR3 sequence reads: CASSGNRDGVYGYTF. CDR3 bases: TGTGCCAGCAGCGGTAACCGGGACGGTGTCTATGGCTACACCTTC.

The rearrangement links TRBV29-1 to TRBJ1-2; unclear D gene. The V and J ends lost 7 bases and 4 bases respectively, with 16 bases between them. The germline gives CDR1 SQVTM, CDR2 ANQGSEA. The CDR3 totals 13 residues. The CDR3 DNA sequence: TGCAGCGCCCCAGTCCTTTGGGGCTATGGCTACACCTTC. Its translation: CSAPVLWGYGYTF.

The rearrangement joins TRBV28 to TRBJ1-2; a weak D match, TRBD1 (5 bases). The CDR3 totals 15 residues. Germline V gene lookup returns CDR1 MDHEN and CDR2 SYDVKM. V lost 5 bases to trimming and J lost 2 bases, with 15 bases between them. CDR3: CASSRAQGVNYGYTF. CDR3 DNA: TGTGCCAGCAGTAGGGCTCAGGGCGTCAACTATGGCTACACCTTC.

V usage is TRBV11-2 and J usage is TRBJ1-2, with D unclear. Trimming removed 5 bases from V and 5 bases from J, with 21 bases in between. This CDR3 is built from 16 residues. CDR1 is SGHAT, CDR2 FQNNGV, per germline. CDR3 loop: CASSPLMEGTLYGYTF. The DNA for the CDR3 is TGTGCCAGCAGCCCTCTTATGGAGGGCACGCTTTATGGCTACACCTTC.

V gene TRBV11-2 combines with J gene TRBJ1-5; TRBD1 matches at 7 bases. The CDR3 spans 15 residues. Germline CDR1 is SGHAT and CDR2 is FQNNGV. Unmatched junction bases numbered 8, after V lost 4 bases and J lost 5 bases. CDR3 loop: CASSSRTGVHQPQHF. In DNA form, the CDR3 reads TGTGCCAGCAGCTCCCGGACAGGCGTCCATCAGCCCCAGCATTTT.

To note about this clone: Other DNA variants within this sample encode the same CDR3. This chain uses TRBV5-1 with TRBJ2-7; D is undetermined. Trimming took off 0 bases at V and 3 bases at J, with 7 bases between the two ends. Germline CDR1 is SGHRS and CDR2 is YFSETQ. The CDR3 totals 13 residues. The CDR3 reads CASSLVSDYEQYF. The CDR3 DNA reads TGCGCCAGCAGCTTGGTCAGCGACTACGAGCAGTACTTC.

The chain is built from TRBV7-2 and TRBJ2-3; no definite D call. CDR1 is SGHTA, CDR2 FQGNSA, per germline. The CDR3 has 16 amino acids. The V end lost 2 bases, the J end lost 0 bases, and 12 bases lay between the germline ends. CDR3: CASSLRPESSTDTQYF. The CDR3 nucleotides are TGTGCCAGCAGCTTAAGGCCGGAGAGTAGCACAGATACGCAGTATTTT.

The chain uses TRBV4-1 and TRBJ1-1; 7 bases match TRBD1. CDR1 and CDR2 (germline): MGHRA, YSYEKL. This CDR3 comprises 14 residues. After removal of 3 bases from V and 4 bases from J, the junction contained 5 bases not matched to a gene. DNA of the CDR3: TGCGCCAGCAGCCACACAGGGGTGGGCACTGAAGCTTTCTTT. This translates into CASSHTGVGTEAFF.

The chain links TRBV7-9 to TRBJ1-2; 7 positions match TRBD1. J was trimmed by 8 bases and V by 4 bases; bases with no gene match: 10. This CDR3 has 14 residues. The germline gives CDR1 SEHNR, CDR2 FQNEAQ (reference sequence). CDR3 nucleotides: TGTGCCAGCAGCTACCCGGACAGGCGGCGGGGCTACACCTTC. It codes for CASSYPDRRRGYTF.